This T cell receptor beta chain was sequenced for a study of T-cell reconstitution after alpha-beta-depleted transplantation in children. Study outcomes and limitations: Some patients showed high day-60 TCRbeta diversity, which derived from surviving recipient T cells and thymic progenitors.

This clonotype was detected a few times. Its antigen remains unknown. As it was prepared, the TCRbeta library received unique molecular identifiers. TCRdb itself ran the PCR reads through MiXCR, one entry per CDR3 protein. In the table there are approximately 800,000 distinct CDR3 sequences, less than 20% of which are singletons. The sequenced sample was PBMCs, mostly from graft donor cells, obtained 360 days after TCRalphabeta/CD19-depleted stem cell transplant. This TCR was sampled from a male patient younger than 18 who had a stem cell transplant for acute lymphoblastic leukemia, so the T cells may come from the graft donor.

The CDR3 sequence is CASRESGHLARKYSGANVLTF. CDR3 nucleotides: TGTGCCAGCAGGGAGTCGGGACACTTGGCCCGCAAATACTCTGGGGCCAACGTCCTGACTTTC. The chain has TRBV6-4 and TRBJ2-6, with D possibly matching TRBD1 (6 bases). Germline CDR1 MRHNA, CDR2 SNTAGT. The CDR3 length is 21 residues. V was pared by 6 bases and J by 0 bases, with 27 bases between.